This T cell receptor beta chain was recovered during a study of beta chain features in type 1 diabetes. General study findings and limits: Type 1 diabetes patients showed a moderate but significant shortening of TCRB CDR3s in all four CD4+ subsets.

As every portion of the isolated RNA was reverse transcribed, the sequencing read expressed TCRB transcripts. Some clones are missing from TCRdb's copy, which holds only in-frame ones; the method was immunoSEQ multiplex PCR. Among about 700,000 clones listed, over 10% were seen once. The ends were cut back, 4 bases at V and 0 bases at J, with 6 bases in the middle. The CDR3 consists of 13 residues. The germline gives CDR1 SGHRS, CDR2 YFSETQ. A word on this clone: Its antigen remains unknown. This may come from a read error, since a much larger clone is one base off. The same CDR3 is also encoded by other DNA sequences in this sample.

This chain joins TRBV5-1 and TRBJ2-3; D tentatively fits TRBD1 or TRBD2 (5 bases each). This sequence was found in a man aged 18 to 29 with type 1 diabetes. The sample consisted of naive CD4+ T cells from blood. The CDR3 here is CASSRDSTDTQYF. CDR3 nucleotide sequence: TGCGCCAGCAGCCGGGACAGCACAGATACGCAGTATTTT.